The 9 T cell receptor beta chains presented below share a single source sample, sequenced in a study of response to subunit inactivated influenza vaccine. Each CDR3 protein is one row after TCRdb ran MiXCR on the RT-PCR reads. Found here are a few hundred thousand distinct CDR3 sequences, around a fifth of them singletons; the top ten hold about 9.4%. This specimen consisted of PBMCs from blood, obtained less than 22 months after vaccination. These receptors came from a man in his fifties or sixties who received an inactivated influenza vaccine.

A few counts support this clonotype. The V gene is TRBV6-5, the J gene TRBJ2-7; D possibly corresponds to TRBD2 (6 bases). The CDR3 has 14 amino acids. Germline CDR1 and CDR2: MNHEY and SVGAGI. The V and J ends lost 2 bases and 0 bases respectively, with 8 bases between them. The DNA for the CDR3 is TGTGCCAGCAGTTACGGCGGGGACTCCTACGAGCAGTACTTC. Amino acids: CASSYGGDSYEQYF.

Written as DNA, the CDR3 is TGTGCCAGCAGTTTTATACTAGCGGGGGCGGAGACCCAGTACTTC. This encodes CASSFILAGAETQYF. This chain uses TRBV12-3 or TRBV12-4 with TRBJ2-5; 11 bases agree with TRBD2. The CDR3 covers 15 residues. Unmatched junction bases numbered 5, after V lost 3 bases and J lost 5 bases.

This clonotype was counted a few times. V and J are TRBV7-2 and TRBJ1-2, with TRBD1 identical over 10 bases. CDR1 and CDR2 (germline): SGHTA, FQGNSA. The V segment lost 10 bases and the J segment 5 bases; nucleotides outside the gene matches: 10. The CDR3 is 14 residues long. The CDR3 loop is CAISTAGQGYGYTF. The CDR3 region has the DNA TGTGCCATTTCAACTGCGGGACAGGGGTATGGCTACACCTTC.

This clonotype has just a few counts. At one end the junction does not follow the germline gene, possibly because of a read error. The V call is TRBV18, the J call TRBJ2-5, with 7 bases that match TRBD1. This CDR3 has 14 amino acids. The germline V gene encodes CDR1 KGHSH and CDR2 LQKENI. Written as DNA, the CDR3 is TGCGCCAGCAGCCCGGGGACAGCGCAAGAGACCCAGTACTTC. This codes for CASSPGTAQETQYF.

The table lists this clonotype with a few counts. The rearrangement links TRBV5-1 to TRBJ2-2; 9 bases map to TRBD2. This CDR3 region has 15 residues. Germline CDR1 SGHRS, CDR2 YFSETQ. The J segment lost 1 base and the V segment lost 2 bases, leaving 0 bases of the junction unmatched. The CDR3 loop is CASSLLAGNTGELFF. As DNA, the CDR3 is TGCGCCAGCAGCTTACTAGCGGGGAACACCGGGGAGCTGTTTTTT. Supplemented by reference TRBV5-1 and TRBJ2-2, the full variable domain reads KAGVTQTPRYLIKTRGQQVTLSCSPISGHRSVSWYQQTPGQGLQFLFEYFSETQRNKGNFPGRFSGRQFSNSRSEMNVSTLELGDSALYLCASSLLAGNTGELFFGEGSRLTVL.

This clonotype was detected only a few times. J is TRBJ1-1 and V is TRBV10-3; 9 nucleotides agree with TRBD1. The CDR3 has 16 amino acids. With 3 bases clipped from V and 5 bases from J, the junction kept 10 bases outside the gene matches. Per germline, CDR1 ENHRY and CDR2 SYGVKD. The CDR3 protein is CAISEPPGQGRTEAFF. The CDR3 DNA reads TGTGCCATCAGTGAACCTCCGGGACAGGGAAGGACTGAAGCTTTCTTT.

The table lists this clonotype with many counts. The chain couples TRBV4-1 to TRBJ1-1, with no clear D. This CDR3 has 15 amino acids. Germline CDR1 is MGHRA and CDR2 is YSYEKL. Trimming removed 0 bases from V and 1 base from J, with 9 bases in between. DNA of the CDR3: TGCGCCAGCAGCCAAGATGTTTTGGGGAACACTGAAGCTTTCTTT. The encoded protein is CASSQDVLGNTEAFF.

This chain connects TRBV7-7 to TRBJ2-5; TRBD1 agrees at 7 bases. J lost 1 base, V lost 4 bases, and 9 bases had no gene match. Germline CDR1 reads SSHAT; CDR2 reads FNYEAQ (reference sequence). The CDR3 is 16 residues long. The DNA of the CDR3 is TGTGCCAGCAGCTCCGAGACAGGGAAATTCCAAGAGACCCAGTACTTC. It translates to CASSSETGKFQETQYF. Full variable domain (remainder filled in from reference TRBV7-7 and TRBJ2-5): GAGVSQSPRYKVTKRGQDVTLRCDPISSHATLYWYQQALGQGPEFLTYFNYEAQPDKSGLPSDRFSAERPEGSISTLTIQRTEQRDSAMYRCASSSETGKFQETQYFGPGTRLLVL.

This clonotype occurred a few times. The chain employs TRBV19 and TRBJ2-1; D is unresolved. The germline CDR1 and CDR2 sequences are LNHDA and SQIVND (reference sequence). The CDR3 runs 16 residues. V gave up 6 bases and J gave up 0 bases, with 15 bases separating them. CDR3 coding DNA: TGTGCCAGTAGCCCCCTGTCCGCATACTCCTACAATGAGCAGTTCTTC. Protein: CASSPLSAYSYNEQFF.